Sequencing of this T cell receptor (beta chain) was carried out in a study of CD8 T cells in ankylosing spondylitis. Study findings and constraints: A TCR beta motif of under 10 highly homologous variants appeared characteristic of ankylosing spondylitis blood. Past studies reported some motif variants in reactive arthritis synovial fluid and blood. The authors found the disease-linked clones to be CD8+ and relatively rare in peripheral blood.

Using quantitative 5'-RACE with molecular barcodes, the authors made TCR beta libraries. TCRdb itself ran the 5' RACE reads through MiXCR, one entry per CDR3 protein. This table has 230,000 or so distinct CDR3 sequences, about 24% appearing once. With respect to this clonotype: Antigen specificity is unknown.

The length of the CDR3 is 13 residues. Germline V gene data show CDR1 as SEHNR and CDR2 as FQNEAQ (reference sequence). V was clipped by 5 bases and J by 6 bases, with 13 bases between them. The receptor comes from a male donor with ankylosing spondylitis or in good health (not recorded which). Input material: blood, either unsorted or a sorted T cell fraction (not recorded which). V and J are TRBV7-9 and TRBJ1-2; D ambiguous. The CDR3 is CASSARGIDGYTF. DNA for the CDR3: TGTGCCAGCAGCGCACGGGGTATTGATGGCTACACCTTC.